This T cell receptor beta chain was observed in a study of blood T cell repertoires in COVID-19. Across the whole study: Acute and convalescent COVID-19 samples came from the United States, Italy and Spain.

In the authors' workflow: Reference gene primer amplification gave nucleated cell count estimates. Here immunoSEQ multiplex PCR was the method, and the copy in TCRdb shows in-frame clones only, minus some. D and trimming were read from the DNA, whereas the V and J calls and clone size are those reported in that table. This table holds 150,000 to 200,000 clones, approximately 91% found once. Sequencing used peripheral blood. This TCR was recovered from a man aged 65 to 79 with active or convalescent COVID-19.

This CDR3 reads CASSLSRGSTDTQYF. CDR3 nucleotide sequence: TGCGCCAGCAGCTTATCCAGGGGGAGCACAGATACGCAGTATTTT. This rearrangement joins TRBV5-1 to TRBJ2-3; TRBD1 matches at 7 bases. Per the germline V gene, CDR1 is SGHRS and CDR2 is YFSETQ. The CDR3 is made up of 15 amino acids. The V and J ends lost 2 bases and 0 bases, in that order; junction bases with no gene match: 3.